This T cell receptor beta chain comes out of a study of blood T cell repertoires in COVID-19. Looking at the study overall: From the United States, Italy and Spain came samples of acute and convalescent COVID-19. Sources were T cells, B-cell-depleted T cells, or PBMCs; the material itself was cDNA or gDNA.

This clone has a handful of counts. Authors' methods: Cell counts per sample came from amplifying reference gene primers. Profiled with immunoSEQ multiplex PCR; TCRdb holds only in-frame clones, not every one. The V and J calls and clone size were taken over from that table, and D and trimming were inferred from the DNA. Of more than 200,000 clones listed, 70% to 90% are singletons. The TCR originated in a man aged 25 to 40 with active or convalescent COVID-19. The sample taken for sequencing was peripheral blood.

CDR3 region: CASSFVGALTGELFF. The CDR3 bases are TGCGCCAGCAGCTTCGTGGGGGCTCTCACCGGGGAGCTGTTTTTT. V usage is TRBV5-1 and J usage is TRBJ2-2, with a weak D call TRBD1 (6 bases). The CDR3 totals 15 residues. CDR1 and CDR2 (germline): SGHRS, YFSETQ. The V end lost 2 bases, the J end lost 4 bases, and 12 bases lay between the germline ends.